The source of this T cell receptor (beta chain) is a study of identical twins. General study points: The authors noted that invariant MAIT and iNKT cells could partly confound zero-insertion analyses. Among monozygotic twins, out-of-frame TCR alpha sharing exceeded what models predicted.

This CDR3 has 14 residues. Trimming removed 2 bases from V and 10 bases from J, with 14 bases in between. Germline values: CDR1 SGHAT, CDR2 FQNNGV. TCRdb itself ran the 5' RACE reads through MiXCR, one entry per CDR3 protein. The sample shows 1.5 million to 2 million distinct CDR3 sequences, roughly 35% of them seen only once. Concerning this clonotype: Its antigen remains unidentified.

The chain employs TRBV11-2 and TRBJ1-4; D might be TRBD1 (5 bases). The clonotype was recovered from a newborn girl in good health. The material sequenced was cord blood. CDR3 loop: CASSLRVEQGKLFF. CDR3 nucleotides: TGTGCCAGCAGCTTAAGGGTTGAGCAGGGAAAACTGTTTTTT.